Shown below are 16 T cell receptor beta chains from a single sample sequenced in a study of blood T cell repertoires in COVID-19. The table came from immunoSEQ multiplex PCR; TCRdb's copy has only in-frame clones and leaves some out. Among under 80,000 clones, more than 65% were seen once, and the ten largest hold 11%. Sequenced: peripheral blood. The receptors shown here come from a man aged 45-65 years with acute or convalescent COVID-19.

V usage is TRBV29-1 and J usage is TRBJ1-2; 10 bases fit TRBD1. V dropped 1 base and J dropped 7; count of bases not matched to a gene: 6. Germline V gives CDR1 SQVTM, CDR2 ANQGSEA. This CDR3 region has 14 residues. This chain's CDR3 is CSVEGGTGAGGYTF. DNA for the CDR3: TGCAGCGTTGAAGGAGGGACAGGGGCCGGTGGCTACACCTTC.

The chain uses TRBV4-2 and TRBJ2-7; no clear D. V was trimmed by 0 bases and J by 2 bases, leaving 14 bases between them. CDR3 length: 16 residues. Germline CDR1 and CDR2: LGHNA and YNFKEQ. This CDR3 reads CASSQEGRQVTYEQYF. CDR3 DNA: TGTGCCAGCAGCCAAGAGGGCCGTCAGGTCACCTACGAGCAGTACTTC.

The chain is built from TRBV4-3 and TRBJ1-5; the D is unclear. This CDR3 is built from 14 residues. Deletions cut 0 bases from V and 4 bases from J, with 7 bases between. In germline, CDR1 is LGHNA, CDR2 YSLEER. This chain's CDR3 is CASSQDRVNQPQHF. The CDR3 nucleotides read TGCGCCAGCAGCCAAGATCGGGTAAATCAGCCCCAGCATTTT.

The CDR3 protein is CASRDRANYNSPLHF. Here the CDR3 DNA reads TGTGCCAGCAGGGACAGGGCCAACTATAATTCACCCCTCCACTTT. The chain joins TRBV6-5 to TRBJ1-6; 8 positions agree with TRBD1. CDR3 length: 15 residues. Germline CDR1 MNHEY, CDR2 SVGAGI. J gave up 3 bases and V 6 bases, and 4 bases lay outside the gene matches.

The V and J genes are TRBV6-2 or TRBV6-3 and TRBJ2-3; 8 positions agree with TRBD2. The CDR3 has 12 residues. CDR1 and CDR2 from the germline V gene are MNHEY and SVGEGT. V lost 6 bases, J lost 8 bases, and 4 bases stayed unmatched. CDR3 sequence reads: CASSPGGATQYF. CDR3 nucleotides: TGTGCCAGCAGCCCGGGGGGGGCTACGCAGTATTTT.

The V gene is TRBV4-3, the J gene TRBJ2-1; 10 nucleotides agree with TRBD2. V shed 0 bases, J shed 5 bases, and the junction held 7 bases outside the gene matches. There are 17 residues in the CDR3. Germline V gene lookup returns CDR1 LGHNA and CDR2 YSLEER. The CDR3 region has the DNA TGCGCCAGCAGCCAAGATTTGGGGCTAGCGGGAGACAATGAGCAGTTCTTC. Protein product: CASSQDLGLAGDNEQFF.

V usage is TRBV28 and J usage is TRBJ2-7, with D tentatively TRBD1 (6 bases). The CDR3 has 15 amino acids. Trimming removed 8 bases from V and 0 bases from J, with 17 bases in between. Per germline, CDR1 MDHEN and CDR2 SYDVKM. The CDR3 spells CASCNPGTLSYEQYF. The CDR3 DNA is TGTGCCAGCTGTAACCCCGGGACACTCTCCTACGAGCAGTACTTC.

The rearrangement joins TRBV5-1 to TRBJ1-1; tentatively, D is TRBD1 (6 bases). CDR1 is SGHRS and CDR2 is YFSETQ in the germline V gene. V lost 0 bases and J lost 11, with 14 bases in between. This CDR3 comprises 13 residues. This CDR3 reads CASSLDREQYAFF. The CDR3 DNA follows: TGCGCCAGCAGCTTGGACAGGGAACAGTACGCTTTCTTT.

The chain joins TRBV3-1 (or the pseudogene TRBV3-2) to TRBJ2-7, with 9 bases aligning to TRBD2. The CDR3 is made up of 14 amino acids. V dropped 1 base and J dropped 2; count of bases not matched to a gene: 0. Germline CDR1 reads LGHDT; CDR2 reads YNNKEL (reference sequence). The CDR3 DNA reads TGTGCCAGCAGCCAAGGCGGGGGGGCCTACGAGCAGTACTTC. Its protein is CASSQGGGAYEQYF.

For the CDR3, the DNA is TGTGCCAGCAGTGAAACCCCAGGGGGAAATCAGCCCCAGCATTTT. It yields the protein CASSETPGGNQPQHF. The chain recombines TRBV6-1 with TRBJ1-5, with 7 bases matching TRBD1. Germline CDR1 is MNHNS and CDR2 is SASEGT. The CDR3 is made up of 15 amino acids. The V and J ends lost 2 bases and 4 bases, in that order; junction bases with no gene match: 5.

V usage is TRBV7-2 and J usage is TRBJ2-3, with 7 bases fitting TRBD2. CDR1 and CDR2 from the germline V gene are SGHTA and FQGNSA. The trim removed 6 bases at V and 0 bases at J, leaving 6 bases unmatched. This CDR3 comprises 15 residues. CDR3 in amino acids: CASSFSGPSTDTQYF. The CDR3 region has the DNA TGTGCCAGCAGTTTTAGCGGGCCTAGCACAGATACGCAGTATTTT.

V is TRBV4-2 and J is TRBJ1-5; no firm D call. V was trimmed by 4 bases and J by 4 bases, leaving 11 bases between them. CDR1 LGHNA and CDR2 YNFKEQ come from the germline V gene. This CDR3 spans 14 amino acids. CDR3 nucleotide sequence: TGTGCCAGCAGCCCAGGTGCGGGGAATCAGCCCCAGCATTTT. Its protein product is CASSPGAGNQPQHF.

The chain recombines TRBV24-1 with TRBJ2-1; D might be TRBD2 (6 bases). In germline, CDR1 is KGHDR, CDR2 SFDVKD. CDR3 length: 16 amino acids. Trimming pared 4 bases from V and 1 base from J, leaving 13 bases between. Here the CDR3 DNA reads TGTGCCACCAGTGAACCCACCGGGACTTCCTACAATGAGCAGTTCTTC. It specifies CATSEPTGTSYNEQFF.

This clone was observed once. The chain employs TRBV12-5 and TRBJ1-5; 9 bases align to TRBD1. The CDR3 spans 14 residues. V dropped 3 bases and J dropped 6; count of bases not matched to a gene: 3. Looked up from germline, CDR1 is LGHNT and CDR2 is FRNRAP. The chain's CDR3 is CASGFPGQGQPQHF. As DNA, the CDR3 is TGTGCTAGTGGTTTCCCGGGACAGGGTCAGCCCCAGCATTTT.

The J gene is TRBJ1-4, the V gene TRBV19; TRBD1 might be the D (6 bases). Trimming took off 5 bases at V and 13 bases at J, with 17 bases between the two ends. There are 13 residues in the CDR3. The germline V gene encodes CDR1 LNHDA and CDR2 SQIVND (reference sequence). The CDR3 DNA sequence: TGTGCCAGTAGTCCCGGCGGGGGGGCCGGACTGTTTTTT. Amino acids: CASSPGGGAGLFF.

The CDR3 DNA reads as TGTGCCAGCAGTAGCGGCTCCTACGAGCAGTACTTC. This encodes CASSSGSYEQYF. This rearrangement joins TRBV6-5 to TRBJ2-7, with D possibly TRBD2 on 5 matching bases. Germline lookup yields CDR1 MNHEY and CDR2 SVGAGI. Trimming cost V 5 bases and J 0 bases, with 5 bases left between them. This CDR3 spans 12 amino acids.